This T cell receptor (beta chain) was retrieved from a study of T-cell reconstitution after alpha-beta-depleted transplantation in children. The authors prepared the TCRbeta library with unique molecular identifiers. Via MiXCR, TCRdb re-called the PCR reads, giving one row per CDR3 protein. The sample yields about 500,000 distinct CDR3 sequences, less than 35% seen once. The material sequenced was PBMCs from the stem cell graft donor, taken from the stem cell graft. This sequence originates from a human donor who donated a stem cell graft to a child with aplastic anemia.

The CDR3 DNA sequence: TGTGCCAGCAGTACTGGACTAGCGGGCACCTACGAGCAGTACGTC. Amino acids: CASSTGLAGTYEQYV. V and J are TRBV6-2 or TRBV6-3 and TRBJ2-7, with 11 bases that match TRBD2. This CDR3 region has 15 residues. CDR1 is MNHEY, CDR2 SVGEGT, per germline. V lost 5 bases, J lost 2 bases, and 5 bases stayed unmatched.